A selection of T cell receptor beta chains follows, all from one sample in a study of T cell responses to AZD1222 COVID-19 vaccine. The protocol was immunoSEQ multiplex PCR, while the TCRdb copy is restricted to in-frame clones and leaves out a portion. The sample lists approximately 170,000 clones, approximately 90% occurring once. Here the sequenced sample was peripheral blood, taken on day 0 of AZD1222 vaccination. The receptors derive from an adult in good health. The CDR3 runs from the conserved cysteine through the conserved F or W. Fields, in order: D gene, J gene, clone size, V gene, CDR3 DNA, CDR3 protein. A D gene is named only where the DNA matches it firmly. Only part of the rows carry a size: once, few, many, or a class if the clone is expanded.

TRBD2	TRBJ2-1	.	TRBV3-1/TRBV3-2	TGTGCCAGCAGCCCAATTCTGGGTGGGGGACTACTGGGAAATGAGCAGTTCTTC	CASSPILGGGLLGNEQFF
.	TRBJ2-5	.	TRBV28	TGTGCCAGCAGTTTTTCCGGGAACCAAGAGACCCAGTACTTC	CASSFSGNQETQYF
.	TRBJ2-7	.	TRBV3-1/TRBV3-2	TGTGCCAGCAGCCAACGGGAGTCCGAGCAGTACTTC	CASSQRESEQYF
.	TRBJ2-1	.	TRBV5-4	TGTGCCAGCAGCTTGCCGGCGACGAATGAGCAGTTCTTC	CASSLPATNEQFF
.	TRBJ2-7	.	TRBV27	TGTGCCAGCCTATCAACCCAGTCCTACGAGCAGTACTTC	CASLSTQSYEQYF
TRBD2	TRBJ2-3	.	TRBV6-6	TGTGCCAGCAGTCTCTCCTTGACTAGCGGGATCACAGATACGCAGTATTTT	CASSLSLTSGITDTQYF
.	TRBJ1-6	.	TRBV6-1	TGTGCCAGCAGTCTACGGGAGCTTAATTCACCCCTCCACTTT	CASSLRELNSPLHF
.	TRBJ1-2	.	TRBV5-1	TGCGCCAGCAGCTTTTACAGGGATGGCTACACCTTC	CASSFYRDGYTF
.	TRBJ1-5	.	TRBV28	TGTGCCAGCAGTCCCCTGAGGGACAATCAGCCCCAGCATTTT	CASSPLRDNQPQHF
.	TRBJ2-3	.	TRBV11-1	TGTGCCAGCAGCTTAGGGAAAGTCACAGATACGCAGTATTTT	CASSLGKVTDTQYF
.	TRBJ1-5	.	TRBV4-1	TGCGCCAGCAGCCGGGGCAGGCTTAATCAGCCCCAGCATTTT	CASSRGRLNQPQHF
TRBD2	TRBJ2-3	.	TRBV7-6	TGTGCCAGCAGCTACGGTAGCGGGAGGGGGCCAGATACGCAGTATTTT	CASSYGSGRGPDTQYF
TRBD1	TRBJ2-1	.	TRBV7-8	TGTGCCAGCAGCTTAATTGGGACAGGGGGTAGGAATGAGCAGTTCTTC	CASSLIGTGGRNEQFF
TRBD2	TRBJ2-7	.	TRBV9	TGTGCCAGCAGCGTCGGACTAGCGGGTTTCGCCTACGAGCAGTACTTC	CASSVGLAGFAYEQYF
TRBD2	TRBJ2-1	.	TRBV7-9	TGTGCCAGCAGCGTTAGCGGGAGGGAGCAGTTCTTC	CASSVSGREQFF
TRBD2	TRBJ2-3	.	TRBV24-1	TGTGCCACCAGTGATTTTGGCCGAGGGAGGGACACAGATACGCAGTATTTT	CATSDFGRGRDTDTQYF
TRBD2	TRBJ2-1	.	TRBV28	TGTGCCAGCAGCCCCGGCAGCGGGAGCTTCTCCTACAATGAGCAGTTCTTC	CASSPGSGSFSYNEQFF
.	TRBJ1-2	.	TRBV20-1	TGCAGTGCTAGTTGGGCAGGGGACGGCTACACCTTC	CSASWAGDGYTF
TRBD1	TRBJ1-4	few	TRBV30	TGTGCCTGGAGTATTCCGTTTCGAGGGACAGGGGTGGCAACTAATGAAAAACTGTTTTTT	CAWSIPFRGTGVATNEKLFF
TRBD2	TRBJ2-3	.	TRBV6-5	TGTGCCAGCAGTTGGAGCGGGAGGGGCACAGATACGCAGTATTTT	CASSWSGRGTDTQYF
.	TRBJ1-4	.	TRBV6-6	TGTGCCAGCAGTTACTCGAGACAAAATAATGAAAAACTGTTTTTT	CASSYSRQNNEKLFF
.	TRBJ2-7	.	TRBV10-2	TGCGCCAGCAGTGAGGGAGGGCCCGGGTGGCTGTACGAGCAGTACTTC	CASSEGGPGWLYEQYF
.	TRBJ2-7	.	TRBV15	TGTGCCACCAGCCCCACGGGACAGGTGCCGGGACTAGACTCCTACGAGCAGTACTTC	CATSPTGQVPGLDSYEQYF
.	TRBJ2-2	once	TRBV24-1	TGTGCCACCAGCCCGACGAACACGAACACCGGGGAGCTGTTTTTT	CATSPTNTNTGELFF
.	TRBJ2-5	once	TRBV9	TGTGCCAGCTCTGGGCACACTCTGCAAGAGACCCAGTACTTC	CASSGHTLQETQYF
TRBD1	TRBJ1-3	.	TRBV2	TGTGCCAGCATGGGACAGGCGCGCGGAAACACCATATATTTT	CASMGQARGNTIYF
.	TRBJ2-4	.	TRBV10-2	TGCGCCAGCAGTGAGTTATGGACAGTTCAGTACTTC	CASSELWTVQYF
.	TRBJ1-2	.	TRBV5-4	TGTGCCAGCAGCCAGGCCAACAGTGGAGGCTACACCTTC	CASSQANSGGYTF
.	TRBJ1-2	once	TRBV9	TGTGCCAGCAGCGTAGGTTCGGAGCCGGTCGCGGGCCATGGCTACACCTTC	CASSVGSEPVAGHGYTF
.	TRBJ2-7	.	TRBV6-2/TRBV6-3	TGTGCCAGCAGTTACTCGCAGATCTACGAGCAGTACTTC	CASSYSQIYEQYF
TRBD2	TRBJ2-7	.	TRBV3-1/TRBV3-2	TGTGCCAGCAGCCTGCGAGTACTAGCGGGAGTCGAGCAGTACTTC	CASSLRVLAGVEQYF
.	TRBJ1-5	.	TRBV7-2	TGTGCCAGCAGCTTAGAGGTACAGACTAATCAGCCCCAGCATTTT	CASSLEVQTNQPQHF
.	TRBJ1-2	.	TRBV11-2	TGTGCCAGCAGCCCCTCGCGAGGGTATGGCTATGGCTACACCTTC	CASSPSRGYGYGYTF
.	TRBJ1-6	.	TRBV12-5	TGTGCTAGTGGTTTGGGTGGAGAAAATTCACCCCTCCACTTT	CASGLGGENSPLHF
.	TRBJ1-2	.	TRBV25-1	TGTGCCAGCAGTGGAGGGCATGGCTACACCTTC	CASSGGHGYTF
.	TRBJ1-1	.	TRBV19	TGTGCCAGTAGTATAGACCATAACCCCCGGGGAGCTTTCTTT	CASSIDHNPRGAFF
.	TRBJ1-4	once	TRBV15	TGTGCCACCAGCATGCGGTCGGCTAATGAAAAACTGTTTTTT	CATSMRSANEKLFF
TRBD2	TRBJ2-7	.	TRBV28	TGTGCCAGCAGCCGGACTAGCGGGACCTACGAGCAGTACTTC	CASSRTSGTYEQYF
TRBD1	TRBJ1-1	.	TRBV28	TGTGCCAGCAGTCCCTATTCAGGGGGGACTGAAGCTTTCTTT	CASSPYSGGTEAFF